One sample yielded the 4 T cell receptor beta chains listed below, sequenced in a study of blood T cell repertoires in COVID-19. TCRdb keeps only in-frame clones here, not all; method: immunoSEQ multiplex PCR. The repertoire includes 300,000 to 450,000 clones, around 87% of them detected once, and 2.3% sits in the top ten. The sample taken for sequencing was peripheral blood. These receptor sequences come from a woman aged 55-70 years with COVID-19, enrolled during active disease.

This chain links TRBV9 with TRBJ2-2; 9 nucleotides agree with TRBD1. This CDR3 spans 16 amino acids. CDR1 and CDR2 (germline): SGDLS, YYNGEE. V was clipped by 7 bases and J by 4 bases; unmatched bases: 11. The CDR3 loop is CASVDRGLVSTGELFF. The CDR3 DNA reads as TGTGCCAGCGTGGACAGGGGTCTGGTTAGCACCGGGGAGCTGTTTTTT. The whole variable domain, filled in from reference TRBV9 and TRBJ2-2, reads DSGVTQTPKHLITATGQRVTLRCSPRSGDLSVYWYQQSLDQGLQFLIQYYNGEERAKGNILERFSAQQFPDLHSELNLSSLELGDSALYFCASVDRGLVSTGELFFGEGSRLTVL.

The chain is built from TRBV5-4 and TRBJ2-1; TRBD1 matches at 7 bases. J lost 8 bases, V lost 3 bases, and 8 bases had no gene match. The CDR3 is made up of 14 amino acids. Germline CDR1 and CDR2: SGHNT and YYREEE (reference sequence). CDR3 loop: CASSSQTGTDEQFF. CDR3 nucleotides: TGTGCCAGCAGCTCCCAGACAGGGACGGATGAGCAGTTCTTC. Combining the CDR3 with reference TRBV5-4 and TRBJ2-1 gives the whole variable domain ETGVTQSPTHLIKTRGQQVTLRCSSQSGHNTVSWYQQALGQGPQFIFQYYREEENGRGNFPPRFSGLQFPNYSSELNVNALELDDSALYLCASSSQTGTDEQFFGPGTRLTVL.

The chain recombines TRBV6-2 or TRBV6-3 with TRBJ2-3; no clear D. This CDR3 has 12 amino acids. The V end was cut by 5 bases, the J end by 2 bases, with 5 bases between. The germline V gene encodes CDR1 MNHEY and CDR2 SVGEGT. CDR3 sequence: CASSRATDTQYF. CDR3 DNA sequence: TGTGCCAGCAGTAGAGCCACAGATACGCAGTATTTT.

This chain joins TRBV30 and TRBJ1-3; the match to TRBD1 covers 7 bases. Trimming removed 4 bases from V and 14 bases from J; junction bases left unmatched: 14. The CDR3 is made up of 13 amino acids. Looked up from germline, CDR1 is GTSNPN and CDR2 is SVGIG (reference sequence). The CDR3 sequence is CAWNDRVGVHVYF. The CDR3 nucleotides are TGTGCCTGGAATGACAGGGTAGGGGTCCACGTATATTTT.